This T cell receptor (beta chain) was sequenced in a study of regulatory T cells in long-lasting Graves disease. Overall study results and limits: The study found TRBV28, TRBJ1-2 and TRBJ2-5 favored in persistent disease.

Trimming removed 7 bases from V and 3 bases from J; junction bases left unmatched: 6. CDR1 and CDR2 (germline): SGHTA, FQGTGA. CDR3 length: 14 amino acids. The time point was: persistent/refractory GD, antithyroid drugs over 5 years with positive TRAb. The TCR library used RNA extracted from PBMCs. A peripheral blood sample, around 8.5 milliliters in volume, was drawn into EDTA tubes. Worth noting for this clonotype: Its antigen is not known. It differs at one base from a far larger clone, so likely a read error.

Arm-PCR with iRepertoire HTBI primers amplified the CDR3 regions for these TCR beta libraries. TCRdb used MiXCR to reprocess the multiplex PCR reads, holding one entry per CDR3 protein. The sample carries roughly 450,000 distinct CDR3 sequences, approximately 23% recorded once. The material sequenced was peripheral blood mononuclear cells (PBMCs), taken when the disease was refractory, from a patient treated with antithyroid drugs. The origin of this receptor is a female donor with Graves disease. V is TRBV7-3 and J is TRBJ1-2, with TRBD1 matching over 9 bases. CDR3 sequence reads: CASTPGTGYYGYTF. The CDR3 nucleotides read TGTGCCAGCACCCCCGGGACAGGGTACTATGGCTACACCTTC.